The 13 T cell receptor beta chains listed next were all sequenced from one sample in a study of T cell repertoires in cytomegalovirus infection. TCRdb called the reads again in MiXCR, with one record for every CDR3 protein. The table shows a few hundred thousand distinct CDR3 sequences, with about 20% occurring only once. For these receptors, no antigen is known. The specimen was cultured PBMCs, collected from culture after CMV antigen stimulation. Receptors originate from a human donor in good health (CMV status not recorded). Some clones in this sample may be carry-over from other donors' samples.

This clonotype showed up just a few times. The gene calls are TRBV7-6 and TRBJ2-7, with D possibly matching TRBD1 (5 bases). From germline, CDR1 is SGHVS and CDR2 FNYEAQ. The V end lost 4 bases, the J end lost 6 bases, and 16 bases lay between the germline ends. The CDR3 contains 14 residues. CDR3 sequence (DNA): TGTGCCAGCAGCTCAGGGATCTGGTCGAGCGAGCAGTACGTC. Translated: CASSSGIWSSEQYV.

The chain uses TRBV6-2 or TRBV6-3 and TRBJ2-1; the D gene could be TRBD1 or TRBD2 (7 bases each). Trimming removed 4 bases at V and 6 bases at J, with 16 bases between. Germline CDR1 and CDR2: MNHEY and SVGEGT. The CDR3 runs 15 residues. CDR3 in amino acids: CASSSPGGVVNEQFF. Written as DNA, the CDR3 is TGTGCCAGCAGTTCGCCAGGGGGGGTTGTCAATGAGCAGTTCTTC.

CDR3 amino acids: CSARGTSGTPYNSPLHF. CDR3 bases: TGCAGTGCTAGAGGGACTTCAGGAACCCCCTATAATTCACCCCTCCACTTT. The chain has TRBV20-1 and TRBJ1-6, with D unclear. This CDR3 spans 17 amino acids. Deletions cut 1 base from V and 2 bases from J, with 15 bases between. The germline gives CDR1 DFQATT, CDR2 SNEGSKA (reference sequence).

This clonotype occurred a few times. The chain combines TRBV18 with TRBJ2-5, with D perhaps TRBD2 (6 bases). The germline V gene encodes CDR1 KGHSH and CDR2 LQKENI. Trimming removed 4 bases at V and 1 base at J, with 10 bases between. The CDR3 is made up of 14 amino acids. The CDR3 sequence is CASSQTGGQETQYF. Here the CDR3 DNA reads TGTGCCAGCTCACAAACCGGGGGCCAAGAGACCCAGTACTTC.

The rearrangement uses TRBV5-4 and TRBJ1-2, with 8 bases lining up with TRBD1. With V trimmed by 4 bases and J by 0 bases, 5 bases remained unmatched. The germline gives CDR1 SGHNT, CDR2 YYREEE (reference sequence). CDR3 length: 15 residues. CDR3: CASSSRQGTNYGYTF. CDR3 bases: TGTGCCAGCAGCAGCAGACAGGGGACTAACTATGGCTACACCTTC.

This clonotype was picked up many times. The CDR3 sequence is CATSDFRGARDTQYF. The CDR3 bases are TGTGCCACCAGTGATTTTCGGGGGGCGAGAGATACGCAGTATTTT. The chain carries TRBV24-1 and TRBJ2-3; D may be TRBD2 (7 bases). The CDR3 is made up of 15 amino acids. The V gene's germline CDR1 is KGHDR and CDR2 SFDVKD. Deletions cut 1 base from V and 5 bases from J, with 12 bases between.

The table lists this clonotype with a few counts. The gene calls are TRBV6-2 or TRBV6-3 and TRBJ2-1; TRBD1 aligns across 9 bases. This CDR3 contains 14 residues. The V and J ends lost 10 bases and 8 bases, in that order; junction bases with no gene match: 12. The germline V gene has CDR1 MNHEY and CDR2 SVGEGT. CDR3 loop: CATHPRDRAHEQFF. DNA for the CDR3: TGTGCCACCCACCCCCGGGACAGGGCCCATGAGCAGTTCTTC.

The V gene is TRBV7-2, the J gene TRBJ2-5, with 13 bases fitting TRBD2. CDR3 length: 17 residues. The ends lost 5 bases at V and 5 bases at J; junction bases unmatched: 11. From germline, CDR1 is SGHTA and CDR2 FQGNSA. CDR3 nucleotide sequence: TGTGCCAGCAGCCAAGGGGAAGGACTAGCGGGAGTGGAGACCCAGTACTTC. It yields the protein CASSQGEGLAGVETQYF. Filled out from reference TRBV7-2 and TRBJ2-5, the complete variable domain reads GAGVSQSPSNKVTEKGKDVELRCDPISGHTALYWYRQSLGQGLEFLIYFQGNSAPDKSGLPSDRFSAERTGGSVSTLTIQRTQQEDSAVYLCASSQGEGLAGVETQYFGPGTRLLVL.

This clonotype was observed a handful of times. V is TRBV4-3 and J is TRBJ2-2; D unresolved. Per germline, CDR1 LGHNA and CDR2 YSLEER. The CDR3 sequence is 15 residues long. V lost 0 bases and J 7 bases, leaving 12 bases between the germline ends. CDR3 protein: CASSQDPIVGGELFF. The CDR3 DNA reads TGCGCCAGCAGCCAAGATCCAATAGTAGGCGGGGAGCTGTTTTTT.

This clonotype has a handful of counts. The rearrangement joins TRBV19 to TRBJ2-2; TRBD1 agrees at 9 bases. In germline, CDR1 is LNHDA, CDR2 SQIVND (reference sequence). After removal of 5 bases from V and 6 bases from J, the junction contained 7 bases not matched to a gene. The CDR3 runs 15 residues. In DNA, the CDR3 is TGTGCCAGTAGTCTGGACAGGGGTCCTGCCGGGGAGCTGTTTTTT. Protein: CASSLDRGPAGELFF.

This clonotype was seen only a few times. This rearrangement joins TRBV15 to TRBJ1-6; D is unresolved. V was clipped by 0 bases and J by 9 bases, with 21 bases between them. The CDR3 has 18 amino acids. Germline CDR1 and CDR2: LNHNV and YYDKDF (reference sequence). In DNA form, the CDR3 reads TGTGCCACCAGCAGAGATCCCCCCGGGAGTGCGGGTGGTTCACCCCTCCACTTT. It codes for CATSRDPPGSAGGSPLHF.

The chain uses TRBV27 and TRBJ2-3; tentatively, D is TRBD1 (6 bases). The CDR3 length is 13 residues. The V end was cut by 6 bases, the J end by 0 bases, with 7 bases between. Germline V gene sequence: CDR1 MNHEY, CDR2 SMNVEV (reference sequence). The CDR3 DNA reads TGTGCCAGCAGCAGGGGAAGCACAGATACGCAGTATTTT. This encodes CASSRGSTDTQYF.

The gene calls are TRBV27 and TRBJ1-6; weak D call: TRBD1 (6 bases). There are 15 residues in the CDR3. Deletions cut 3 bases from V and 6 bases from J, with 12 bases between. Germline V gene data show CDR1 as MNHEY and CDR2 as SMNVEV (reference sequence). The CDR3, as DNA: TGTGCCAGCAGTTTTCGGACAGCACCTAATTCACCCCTCCACTTT. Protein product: CASSFRTAPNSPLHF.